These T cell receptor beta chains were read from a single sample in a study of PD-1 blockade in classical Hodgkin lymphoma. Repertoires were generated with immunoSEQ multiplex PCR, while TCRdb's copy carries only in-frame clones and drops some. The sample includes roughly 14,000 clones, roughly 77% of them seen just once. The sequencing here drew on peripheral blood mononuclear cells (PBMCs), taken at baseline. The receptors were gathered from a human donor with classical Hodgkin lymphoma. Both conserved end residues are part of each CDR3. A D gene is named only where the DNA matches it firmly. Clone sizes are given selectively: once, few, many, or a class where the clone is expanded.

TGTGCCAGCAGCAAAGAGGGACAGGGGGGCGTCGACCAGCCCCAGCATTTT CASSKEGQGGVDQPQHF TRBV21-1 . 17 . TRBJ1-5
TGTGCCAGTAATAAAAACACCGGGGAGCTGTTTTTT CASNKNTGELFF TRBV19 . 12 . TRBJ2-2
TGTGCCAGCAGCGTAGGGGGAGCTAGCGGAAACATTCAGTACTTC CASSVGGASGNIQYF TRBV9 . 15 TRBD2 TRBJ2-4
TGTGCCAGCAGCTTGGTAAAAAGGGATTCACCCCTCCACTTT CASSLVKRDSPLHF TRBV5-4 . 14 . TRBJ1-6
TGTGCCAGCAGCCCAGTTGTTGCGGGGGCCCCCGGGGACGAGCAGTACTTC CASSPVVAGAPGDEQYF TRBV11-2 . 17 . TRBJ2-7
TGTGCCAGCAGCACACGGGGCGGCTATGGCTACACCTTC CASSTRGGYGYTF TRBV9 . 13 . TRBJ1-2
TGTGCCAGCTCCAACGGGGGCGTTAACACCGGGGAGCTGTTTTTT CASSNGGVNTGELFF TRBV18 few 15 . TRBJ2-2
TGTGCCAGCAGCTTGGCCGGGACTAGCAATGAGCAGTTCTTC CASSLAGTSNEQFF TRBV7-9 once 14 TRBD2 TRBJ2-1
TGTGCCAGCAAACTAGCGGAAAACACCGGGGAGCTGTTTTTT CASKLAENTGELFF TRBV7-8 . 14 TRBD2 TRBJ2-2
TGTGCCAGCAGCTTAGATCGGTCAGCTTCACCCCTCCACTTT CASSLDRSASPLHF TRBV11-2 . 14 . TRBJ1-6
TGTGCCAGTAGAGCCCTTGGCTCTGGAAACACCATATATTTT CASRALGSGNTIYF TRBV19 . 14 . TRBJ1-3
TGTGCCTGGGCCCGGACAGCTAACTATGGCTACACCTTC CAWARTANYGYTF TRBV30 . 13 . TRBJ1-2
TGTGCCAGTAGTATAGTGTCAGGGAATCAGCCCCAGCATTTT CASSIVSGNQPQHF TRBV19 . 14 . TRBJ1-5
TGCAGCGCCGAACGCTCGGTCAGAGGTTACCAGCGGTTCTTC CSAERSVRGYQRFF TRBV29-1 . 14 . TRBJ2-1
TGTGCCAGCAGTTCCGGGGGCGCGATGGGATACGAGCAGTACTTC CASSSGGAMGYEQYF TRBV7-2 . 15 . TRBJ2-7
TGTGCCAGCAACCAGGACAGGGGGCTTGGCTACACCTTC CASNQDRGLGYTF TRBV6-1 . 13 TRBD1 TRBJ1-2
TGTGCCACCAGCAGAGATCTCGAAACGGGAGGCCAGCCCCAGCATTTT CATSRDLETGGQPQHF TRBV15 . 16 . TRBJ1-5
TGCAGCGTTGAGGGAGGCCGACAGGGGGCCTACAATGAGCAGTTCTTC CSVEGGRQGAYNEQFF TRBV29-1 . 16 TRBD1 TRBJ2-1
TGTGCCAGCAGCTTAGGGACTAGCGGGGCCACAGATACGCAGTATTTT CASSLGTSGATDTQYF TRBV7-9 . 16 TRBD2 TRBJ2-3
TGCGCCAGCAGCCAAGACTTGCCGGGATGGCAGTTCTTC CASSQDLPGWQFF TRBV4-3 few 13 . TRBJ2-1
TGTGCCAGCCGGGCGAGCTCCTATAATTCACCCCTCCACTTT CASRASSYNSPLHF TRBV6-5 . 14 . TRBJ1-6
TGTGCCAGCAGCTTAACAGGGGTTTCCCCAGATACGCAGTATTTT CASSLTGVSPDTQYF TRBV7-2 . 15 TRBD1 TRBJ2-3
TGTGCCAGCAGTTGGACAGACTCTAGCACAGATACGCAGTATTTT CASSWTDSSTDTQYF TRBV2 few 15 . TRBJ2-3
TGTGCCAGCAGCCAATCACTAGCGGGGGGGGGTCAAGAGACCCAGTACTTC CASSQSLAGGGQETQYF TRBV4-2 few 17 TRBD2 TRBJ2-5
TGTGCCAGCAGCCGCGACCCCCACAATGAGCAGTTCTTC CASSRDPHNEQFF TRBV7-3 . 13 . TRBJ2-1
TGTGCCAGCAGCTCCACTCGGCAGGGAGCTGGCTACACCTTC CASSSTRQGAGYTF TRBV7-8 . 14 . TRBJ1-2
TGTGCCAGCAGTCGTGACAGGGAGGTCGACGAGCAGTACTTC CASSRDREVDEQYF TRBV6-1 . 14 . TRBJ2-7
TGTGCCAGCAGCTTAGCGGAGGATAGCTCTGGAAACACCATATATTTT CASSLAEDSSGNTIYF TRBV7-6 . 16 . TRBJ1-3
TGTGCTAGTGGTTTAGAAAGTCCGGAGACCCAGTACTTC CASGLESPETQYF TRBV12-5 . 13 . TRBJ2-5
TGTGCCAGCAGCGTAGGACAGGGAGGGACTGAAGCTTTCTTT CASSVGQGGTEAFF TRBV9 . 14 TRBD1 TRBJ1-1
TGCGCCAGCAGCCAAGACACTCTCTATGGCTACACCTTC CASSQDTLYGYTF TRBV4-3 . 13 . TRBJ1-2
TGCGCCAGCAGCTTGGGGCTAGCGGGGGGGGAGAGCCTGTACTTC CASSLGLAGGESLYF TRBV5-1 . 15 TRBD2 TRBJ2-7
TGTGCCAGCTCACCCGTCCGAGCTGGCAATCAGCCCCAGCATTTT CASSPVRAGNQPQHF TRBV18 . 15 . TRBJ1-5
TGTGCCAGCAGTGAAGACAGGAAAACAGATACGCAGTATTTT CASSEDRKTDTQYF TRBV6-1 . 14 . TRBJ2-3
TGTGCCAGCAGCTTAGGCCCCCCTTACGAGCAGTACTTC CASSLGPPYEQYF TRBV11-2 . 13 . TRBJ2-7
TGTGCCAGCAGCGGGGACAGGGTTTCACCCCTCCACTTT CASSGDRVSPLHF TRBV7-2 . 13 TRBD1 TRBJ1-6
TGTGCCAGCTCCCAGACTTCCGGGACTCAAGAGACCCAGTACTTC CASSQTSGTQETQYF TRBV6-5 few 15 . TRBJ2-5
TGTGCCTGGAGTGTAGCCCTGGGATCCTATAATTCACCCCTCCACTTT CAWSVALGSYNSPLHF TRBV30 . 16 . TRBJ1-6
TGTGCCAGCAGCGTTAACTTAAACAATGAGCAGTTCTTC CASSVNLNNEQFF TRBV9 medium-sized 13 . TRBJ2-1
TGTGCCAGCAGCCCATTAGGGACAGCACAAGAGACCCAGTACTTC CASSPLGTAQETQYF TRBV2 . 15 TRBD1 TRBJ2-5
TGTGCCAGCAGCGTAGAGGGCAGGGACTCACCCCTCCACTTT CASSVEGRDSPLHF TRBV9 . 14 . TRBJ1-6
TGTGCCAGCAGAGGTAACGGAGGGGAAAAACTGTTTTTT CASRGNGGEKLFF TRBV6-1 . 13 . TRBJ1-4
TGTGCCAGCAGCCCCTGGGTTGCCTACGAGCAGTACTTC CASSPWVAYEQYF TRBV7-2 once 13 . TRBJ2-7
TGTGCCAGCAGCTCCAACAGGGTGGCAAACTATGGCTACACCTTC CASSSNRVANYGYTF TRBV11-2 few 15 . TRBJ1-2
TGTGCCAGCACGAAGTGGACGGTTCAGCCCCAGCATTTT CASTKWTVQPQHF TRBV5-8 . 13 . TRBJ1-5
TGCGCCAGCAGCCCAGGAGTCCAGGGGTCTGGGGCCAACGTCCTGACTTTC CASSPGVQGSGANVLTF TRBV4-3 . 17 . TRBJ2-6